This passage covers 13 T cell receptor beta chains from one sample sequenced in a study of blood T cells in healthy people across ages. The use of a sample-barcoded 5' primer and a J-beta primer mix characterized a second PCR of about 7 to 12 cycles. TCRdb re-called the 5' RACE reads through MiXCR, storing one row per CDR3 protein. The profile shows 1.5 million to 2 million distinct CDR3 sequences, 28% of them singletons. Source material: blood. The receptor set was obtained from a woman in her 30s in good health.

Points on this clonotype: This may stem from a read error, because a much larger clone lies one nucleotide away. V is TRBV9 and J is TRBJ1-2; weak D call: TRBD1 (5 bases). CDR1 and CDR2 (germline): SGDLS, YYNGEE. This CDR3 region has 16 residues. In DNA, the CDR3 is TGTGTCAGCAGCGAGGGACTGGATACCCCAGGCCCTGGCTACACCTTC. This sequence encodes CVSSEGLDTPGPGYTF.

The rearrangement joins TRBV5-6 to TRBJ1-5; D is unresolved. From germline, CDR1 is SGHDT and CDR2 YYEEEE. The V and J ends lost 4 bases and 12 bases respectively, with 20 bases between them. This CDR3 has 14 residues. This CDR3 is CASSQAETVGVQHF. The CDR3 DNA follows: TGTGCCAGCAGCCAAGCAGAAACAGTAGGAGTCCAGCATTTT.

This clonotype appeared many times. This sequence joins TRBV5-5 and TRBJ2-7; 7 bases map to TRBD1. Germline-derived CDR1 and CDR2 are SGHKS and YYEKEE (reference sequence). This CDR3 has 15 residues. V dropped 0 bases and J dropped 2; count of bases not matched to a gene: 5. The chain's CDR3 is CASSLARDRPYEQYF. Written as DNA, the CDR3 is TGTGCCAGCAGCTTGGCCCGGGACAGACCCTACGAGCAGTACTTC.

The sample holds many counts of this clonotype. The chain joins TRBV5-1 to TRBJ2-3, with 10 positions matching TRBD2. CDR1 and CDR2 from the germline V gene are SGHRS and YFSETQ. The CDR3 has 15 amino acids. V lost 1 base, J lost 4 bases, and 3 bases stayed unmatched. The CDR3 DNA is TGCGCCAGCAGCTTGACTAGCGGGGTTGCAGATACGCAGTATTTT. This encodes CASSLTSGVADTQYF.

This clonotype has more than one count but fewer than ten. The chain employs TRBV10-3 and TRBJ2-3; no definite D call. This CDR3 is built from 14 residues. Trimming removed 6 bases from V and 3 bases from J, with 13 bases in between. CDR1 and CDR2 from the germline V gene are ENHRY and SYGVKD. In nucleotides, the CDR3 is TGTGCCATCAGGGCAAGTGGGGATACAGATACGCAGTATTTT. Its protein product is CAIRASGDTDTQYF.

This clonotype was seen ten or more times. The CDR3 here is CASSFYPGGEQYF. Here the CDR3 DNA reads TGTGCCAGCAGTTTTTACCCGGGGGGCGAGCAGTACTTC. J is TRBJ2-7 and V is TRBV12-3 or TRBV12-4, with 7 positions matching TRBD2. Germline trimming cut 3 bases from V and 6 bases from J; bases unmatched to any gene: 5. The CDR3 has 13 residues.

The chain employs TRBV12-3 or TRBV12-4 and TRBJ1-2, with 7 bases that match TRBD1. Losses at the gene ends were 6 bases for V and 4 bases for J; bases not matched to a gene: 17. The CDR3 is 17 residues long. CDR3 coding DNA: TGTGCCAGCAGGACCCAGGGGGGGGCCGCCGTTGGCTATGGCTACACCTTC. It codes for CASRTQGGAAVGYGYTF.

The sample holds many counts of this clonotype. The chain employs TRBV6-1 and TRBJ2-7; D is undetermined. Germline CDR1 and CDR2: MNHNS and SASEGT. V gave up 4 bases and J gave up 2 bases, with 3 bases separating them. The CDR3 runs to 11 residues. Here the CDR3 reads CASSAPYEQYF. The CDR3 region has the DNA TGTGCCAGCAGTGCTCCCTACGAGCAGTACTTC.

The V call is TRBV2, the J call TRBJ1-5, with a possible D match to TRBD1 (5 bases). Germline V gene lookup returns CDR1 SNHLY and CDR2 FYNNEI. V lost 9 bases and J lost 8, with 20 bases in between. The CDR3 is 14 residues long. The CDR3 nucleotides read TGTGCCAGTGTATCTGGAGCAGGGCGGAAGCCCCAGCATTTT. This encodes CASVSGAGRKPQHF.

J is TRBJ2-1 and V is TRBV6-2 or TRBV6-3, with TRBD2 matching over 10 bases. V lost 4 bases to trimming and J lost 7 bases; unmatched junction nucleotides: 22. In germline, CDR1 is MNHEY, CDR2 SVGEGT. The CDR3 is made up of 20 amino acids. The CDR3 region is CASSSVLPSRSGGARNEQFF. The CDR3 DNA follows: TGTGCCAGCAGTTCCGTTTTGCCGAGCCGGAGCGGGGGGGCGCGGAATGAGCAGTTCTTC.

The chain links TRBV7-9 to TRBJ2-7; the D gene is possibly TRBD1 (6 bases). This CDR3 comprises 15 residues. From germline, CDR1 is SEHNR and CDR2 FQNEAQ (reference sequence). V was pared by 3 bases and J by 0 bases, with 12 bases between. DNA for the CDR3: TGTGCCAGCAGCTTTGTCCAGGGGAGCTCCTACGAGCAGTACTTC. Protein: CASSFVQGSSYEQYF.

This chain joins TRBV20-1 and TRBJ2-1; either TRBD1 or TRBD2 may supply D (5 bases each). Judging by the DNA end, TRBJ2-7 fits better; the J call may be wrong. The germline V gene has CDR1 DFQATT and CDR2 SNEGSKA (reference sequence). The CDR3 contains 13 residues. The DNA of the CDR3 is TGCAGTGCTATACGGGGCGGATACAATGAGCAGTACTTC. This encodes CSAIRGGYNEQYF.

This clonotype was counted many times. The CDR3 nucleotides are TGCGCCAGCAGCTTACGAGAGGGAAGGGAGACCCAGTACTTC. It codes for CASSLREGRETQYF. The chain combines TRBV5-1 with TRBJ2-5; D perhaps matches TRBD2 (5 bases). Germline V gene sequence: CDR1 SGHRS, CDR2 YFSETQ. V gave up 2 bases and J gave up 5 bases, with 13 bases separating them. The CDR3 extends over 14 amino acids.